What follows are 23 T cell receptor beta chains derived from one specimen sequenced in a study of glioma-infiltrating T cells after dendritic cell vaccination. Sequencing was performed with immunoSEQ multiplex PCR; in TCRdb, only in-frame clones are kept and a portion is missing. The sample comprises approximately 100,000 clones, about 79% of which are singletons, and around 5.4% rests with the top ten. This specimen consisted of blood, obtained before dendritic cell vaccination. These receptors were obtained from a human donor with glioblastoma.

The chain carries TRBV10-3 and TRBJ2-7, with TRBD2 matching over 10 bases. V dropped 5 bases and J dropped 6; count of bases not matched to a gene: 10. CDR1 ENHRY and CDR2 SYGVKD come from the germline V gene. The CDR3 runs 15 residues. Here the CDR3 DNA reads TGTGCCATCAGTCCTTCCAGCGGGGGGGTTTTCGAGCAGTACTTC. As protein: CAISPSSGGVFEQYF.

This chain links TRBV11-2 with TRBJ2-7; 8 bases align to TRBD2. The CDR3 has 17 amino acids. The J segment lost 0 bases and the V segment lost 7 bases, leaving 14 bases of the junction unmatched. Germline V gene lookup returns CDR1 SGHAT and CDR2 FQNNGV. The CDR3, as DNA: TGTGCCAGCACCCTACACCAGACTAGCGTGTTCTCCTACGAGCAGTACTTC. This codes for CASTLHQTSVFSYEQYF.

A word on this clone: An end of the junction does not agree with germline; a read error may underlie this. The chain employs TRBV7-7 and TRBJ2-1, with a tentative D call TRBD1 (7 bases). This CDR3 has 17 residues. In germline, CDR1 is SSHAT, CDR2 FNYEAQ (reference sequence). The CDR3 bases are TGTGCTAGCAGCCCCCACGGCGGGGACAGCTCCTACAATGAGCAGTTCTTC. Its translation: CASSPHGGDSSYNEQFF.

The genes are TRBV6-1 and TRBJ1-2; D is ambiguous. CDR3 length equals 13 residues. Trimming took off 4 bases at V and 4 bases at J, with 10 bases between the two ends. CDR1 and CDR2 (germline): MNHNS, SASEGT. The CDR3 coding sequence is TGTGCCAGCAGTGTGTCGTCGGGCTATGGCTACACCTTC. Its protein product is CASSVSSGYGYTF.

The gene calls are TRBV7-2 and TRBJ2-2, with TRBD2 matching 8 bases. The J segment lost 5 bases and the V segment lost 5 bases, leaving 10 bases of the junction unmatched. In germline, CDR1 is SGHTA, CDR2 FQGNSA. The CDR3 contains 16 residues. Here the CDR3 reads CASSPRGGATTGELFF. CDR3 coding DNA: TGTGCCAGCAGCCCTCGGGGGGGGGCGACGACCGGGGAGCTGTTTTTT.

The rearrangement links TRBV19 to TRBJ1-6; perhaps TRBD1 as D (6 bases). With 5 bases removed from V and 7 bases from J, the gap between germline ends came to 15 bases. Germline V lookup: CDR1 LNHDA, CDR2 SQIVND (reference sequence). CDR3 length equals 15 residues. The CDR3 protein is CASSLRGAENSPLHF. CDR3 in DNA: TGTGCCAGTAGTCTTCGGGGGGCTGAAAATTCACCCCTCCACTTT.

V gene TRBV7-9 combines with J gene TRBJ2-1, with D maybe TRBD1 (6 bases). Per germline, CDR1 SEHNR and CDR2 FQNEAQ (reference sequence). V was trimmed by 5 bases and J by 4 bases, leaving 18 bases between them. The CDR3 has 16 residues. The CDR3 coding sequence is TGTGCCAGCAGCCCCCTCGGGACATCTATATACAATGAGCAGTTCTTC. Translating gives CASSPLGTSIYNEQFF. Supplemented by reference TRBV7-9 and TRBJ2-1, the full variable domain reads DTGVSQNPRHKITKRGQNVTFRCDPISEHNRLYWYRQTLGQGPEFLTYFQNEAQLEKSRLLSDRFSAERPKGSFSTLEIQRTEQGDSAMYLCASSPLGTSIYNEQFFGPGTRLTVL.

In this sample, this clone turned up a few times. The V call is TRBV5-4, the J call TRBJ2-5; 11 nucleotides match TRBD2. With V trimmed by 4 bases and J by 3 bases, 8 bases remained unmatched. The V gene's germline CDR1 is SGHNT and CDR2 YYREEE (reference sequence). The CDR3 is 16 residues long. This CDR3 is CASSSFSGGAEETQYF. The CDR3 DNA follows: TGTGCCAGCAGCAGCTTTAGCGGGGGGGCCGAAGAGACCCAGTACTTC.

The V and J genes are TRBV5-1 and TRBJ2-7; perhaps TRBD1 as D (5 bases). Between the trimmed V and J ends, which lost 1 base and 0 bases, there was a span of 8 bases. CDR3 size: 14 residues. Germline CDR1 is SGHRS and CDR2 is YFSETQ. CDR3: CASSLKGSSYEQYF. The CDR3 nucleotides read TGCGCCAGCAGCTTGAAGGGGTCCTCCTACGAGCAGTACTTC. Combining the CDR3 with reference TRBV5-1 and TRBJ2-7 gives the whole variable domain KAGVTQTPRYLIKTRGQQVTLSCSPISGHRSVSWYQQTPGQGLQFLFEYFSETQRNKGNFPGRFSGRQFSNSRSEMNVSTLELGDSALYLCASSLKGSSYEQYFGPGTRLTVT.

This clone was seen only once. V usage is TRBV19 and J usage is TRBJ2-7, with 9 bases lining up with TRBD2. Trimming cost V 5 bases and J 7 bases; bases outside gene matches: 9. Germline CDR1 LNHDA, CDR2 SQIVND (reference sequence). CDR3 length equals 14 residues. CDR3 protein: CASSFAGGRSEQYF. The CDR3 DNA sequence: TGTGCCAGTAGTTTTGCGGGGGGGCGTTCTGAGCAGTACTTC. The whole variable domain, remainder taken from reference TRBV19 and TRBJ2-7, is DGGITQSPKYLFRKEGQNVTLSCEQNLNHDAMYWYRQDPGQGLRLIYYSQIVNDFQKGDIAEGYSVSREKKESFPLTVTSAQKNPTAFYLCASSFAGGRSEQYFGPGTRLTVT.

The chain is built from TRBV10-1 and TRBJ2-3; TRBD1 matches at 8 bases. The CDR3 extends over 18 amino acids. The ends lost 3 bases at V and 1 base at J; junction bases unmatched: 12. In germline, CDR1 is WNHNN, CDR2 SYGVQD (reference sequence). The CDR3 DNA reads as TGCGCCAGCAGTGAAGGGACAGGAGTCGAGTGGGGCACAGATACGCAGTATTTT. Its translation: CASSEGTGVEWGTDTQYF.

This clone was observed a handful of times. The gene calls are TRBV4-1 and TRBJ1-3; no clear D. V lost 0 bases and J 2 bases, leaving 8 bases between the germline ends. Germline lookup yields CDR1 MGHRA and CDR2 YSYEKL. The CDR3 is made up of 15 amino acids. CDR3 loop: CASSQDLLTGNTIYF. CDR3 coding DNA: TGCGCCAGCAGCCAAGATTTGCTAACTGGAAACACCATATATTTT.

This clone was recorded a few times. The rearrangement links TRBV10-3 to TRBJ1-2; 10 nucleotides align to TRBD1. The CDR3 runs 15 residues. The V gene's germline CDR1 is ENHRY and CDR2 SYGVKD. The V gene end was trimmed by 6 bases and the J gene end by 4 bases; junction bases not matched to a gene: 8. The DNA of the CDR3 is TGTGCCATCAGGATAGGACAGGGGGGAGTCTATGGCTACACCTTC. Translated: CAIRIGQGGVYGYTF.

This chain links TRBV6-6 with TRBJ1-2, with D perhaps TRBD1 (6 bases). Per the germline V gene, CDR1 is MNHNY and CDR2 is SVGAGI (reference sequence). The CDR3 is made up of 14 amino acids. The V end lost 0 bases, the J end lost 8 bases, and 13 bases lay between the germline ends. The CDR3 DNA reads TGTGCCAGCAGTTACTCCAGGCAGGGGCGAGGCTACACCTTC. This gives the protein CASSYSRQGRGYTF.

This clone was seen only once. The CDR3 here is CASSRFRYQNTEAFF. The CDR3 bases are TGCGCCAGCAGCCGATTCAGGTACCAGAACACTGAAGCTTTCTTT. The rearrangement links TRBV10-2 to TRBJ1-1, with unresolved D. The germline V gene has CDR1 WSHSY and CDR2 SAAADI. Trimming took 6 bases from V and 1 from J, leaving 15 bases between them. The CDR3 sequence is 15 residues long.

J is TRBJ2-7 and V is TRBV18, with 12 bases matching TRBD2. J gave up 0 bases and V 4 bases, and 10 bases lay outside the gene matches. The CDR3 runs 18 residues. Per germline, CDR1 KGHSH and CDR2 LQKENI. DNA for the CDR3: TGTGCCAGCTCACGACTAGCGGGGGACCCCATCAGCTCCTACGAGCAGTACTTC. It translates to CASSRLAGDPISSYEQYF.

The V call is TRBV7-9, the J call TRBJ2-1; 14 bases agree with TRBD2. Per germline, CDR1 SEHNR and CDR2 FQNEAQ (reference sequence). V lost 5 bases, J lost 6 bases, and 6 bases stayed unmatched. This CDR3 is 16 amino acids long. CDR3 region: CASSASGTSGSNEQFF. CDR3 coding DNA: TGTGCCAGCAGCGCATCCGGGACTAGCGGGAGCAATGAGCAGTTCTTC.

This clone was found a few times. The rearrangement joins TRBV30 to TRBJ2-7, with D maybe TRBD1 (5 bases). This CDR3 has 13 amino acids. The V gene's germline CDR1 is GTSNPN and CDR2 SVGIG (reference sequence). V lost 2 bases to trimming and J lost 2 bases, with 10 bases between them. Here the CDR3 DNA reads TGTGCCTGGAGTCCTCAGGGCCCCTACGAGCAGTACTTC. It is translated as CAWSPQGPYEQYF.

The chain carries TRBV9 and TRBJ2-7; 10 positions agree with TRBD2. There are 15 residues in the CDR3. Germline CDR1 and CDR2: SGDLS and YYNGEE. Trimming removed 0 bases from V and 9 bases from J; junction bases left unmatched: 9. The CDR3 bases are TGTGCCAGCAGCGTAGACCTAGCGGGAGCAGGCCGGCAGTACTTC. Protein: CASSVDLAGAGRQYF.

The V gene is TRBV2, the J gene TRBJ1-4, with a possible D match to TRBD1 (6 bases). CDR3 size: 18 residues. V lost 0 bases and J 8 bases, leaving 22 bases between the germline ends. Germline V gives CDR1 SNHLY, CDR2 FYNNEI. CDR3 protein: CASSEAPGTRIFWEKLFF. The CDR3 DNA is TGTGCCAGCAGTGAAGCACCCGGGACAAGGATCTTTTGGGAAAAACTGTTTTTT.

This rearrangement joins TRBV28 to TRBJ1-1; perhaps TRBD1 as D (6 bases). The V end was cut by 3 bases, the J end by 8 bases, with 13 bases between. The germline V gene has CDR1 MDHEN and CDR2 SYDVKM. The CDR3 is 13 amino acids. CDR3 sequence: CASSFTGQPEAFF. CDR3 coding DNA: TGTGCCAGCAGTTTTACCGGACAGCCGGAAGCTTTCTTT.

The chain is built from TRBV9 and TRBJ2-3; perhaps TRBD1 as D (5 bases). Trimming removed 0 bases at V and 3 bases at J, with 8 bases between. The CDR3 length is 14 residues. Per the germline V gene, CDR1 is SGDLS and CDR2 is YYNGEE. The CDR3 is CASSVGQLTDTQYF. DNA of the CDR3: TGTGCCAGCAGCGTAGGACAGCTAACAGATACGCAGTATTTT.

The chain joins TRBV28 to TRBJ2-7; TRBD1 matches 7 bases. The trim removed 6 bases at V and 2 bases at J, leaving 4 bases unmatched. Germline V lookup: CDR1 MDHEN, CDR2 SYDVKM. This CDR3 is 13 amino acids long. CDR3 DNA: TGTGCCAGCAGACGGGACAGAGCCTACGAGCAGTACTTC. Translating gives CASRRDRAYEQYF.